This record looks at one T cell receptor beta chain sequence and its context. The data originate from a study of T cell changes during pregnancy in multiple sclerosis. Profiling relied on immunoSEQ multiplex PCR, and the TCRdb table lists in-frame clones only, not all of them. The table has about 87,000 clones, 85% to 95% seen once; the top ten hold 1.4%. The CDR3 runs to 18 residues. Germline CDR1 and CDR2: KGHSH and LQKENI. V dropped 3 bases and J dropped 5; count of bases not matched to a gene: 17. Sequenced here: peripheral blood, sampled in the third trimester of pregnancy. The gene calls are TRBV18 and TRBJ2-7; 9 bases agree with TRBD1. This receptor was identified in a female donor in good health, enrolled as a control in a pregnancy study. CDR3 nucleotides: TGTGCCAGCTCACCTCTGCTCCGGCCGGGACAGGGTAGTAACGAGCAGTACTTC. It yields the protein CASSPLLRPGQGSNEQYF.